This entry lists 20 T cell receptor beta chains sequenced from one sample in a study of cytomegalovirus exposure and HLA in healthy donors. The primer mix had 60 Vbeta and 13 Jbeta primers. The repertoire was sequenced with immunoSEQ multiplex PCR; TCRdb's copy has only in-frame clones and lacks some. This table holds 55,000 to 80,000 clones, 70% to 75% found once. Sequenced sample: PBMCs. Receptors originate from a woman in her twenties or thirties in good health and CMV-seropositive.

The chain employs TRBV27 and TRBJ1-2; 8 bases fit TRBD1. After removal of 5 bases from V and 3 bases from J, the junction contained 5 bases not matched to a gene. Germline loops: CDR1 MNHEY, CDR2 SMNVEV (reference sequence). The CDR3 runs to 14 residues. The CDR3 reads CASSTDRGDYGYTF. CDR3 DNA: TGTGCCAGCAGTACCGACAGGGGCGACTATGGCTACACCTTC.

V gene TRBV7-2 combines with J gene TRBJ1-2; possibly TRBD1 for D (5 bases). CDR3 length: 16 residues. Trimming left V 0 bases short and J 5 bases short, with 16 bases between. CDR1 and CDR2 (germline): SGHTA, FQGNSA. The CDR3 DNA is TGTGCCAGCAGCTTAGCGCTACAGGACACCTTTTATGGCTACACCTTC. Translating it yields CASSLALQDTFYGYTF.

The chain employs TRBV25-1 and TRBJ2-1; 12 positions agree with TRBD2. Trimming at V came to 8 bases and at J to 6 bases, leaving 17 bases not matched to a gene. This CDR3 contains 18 residues. CDR1 is MGHDK and CDR2 is SYGVNS in the germline V gene. CDR3 coding DNA: TGTGCCAGCTCCCATTCGGGGCTAGCGGGAGGGGGGGGCAATGAGCAGTTCTTC. Amino acids: CASSHSGLAGGGGNEQFF. Filled out from reference TRBV25-1 and TRBJ2-1, the complete variable domain reads EADIYQTPRYLVIGTGKKITLECSQTMGHDKMYWYQQDPGMELHLIHYSYGVNSTEKGDLSSESTVSRIRTEHFPLTLESARPSHTSQYLCASSHSGLAGGGGNEQFFGPGTRLTVL.

This chain links TRBV7-9 with TRBJ2-7; 9 bases are shared with TRBD2. CDR3 length: 14 amino acids. V lost 10 bases to trimming and J lost 7 bases; unmatched junction nucleotides: 14. Germline CDR1 and CDR2: SEHNR and FQNEAQ (reference sequence). The CDR3, as DNA: TGTGCCACCAAAAGGGCGGGAGGGCTTACGGAGCAGTACTTC. This encodes CATKRAGGLTEQYF.

V and J are TRBV4-3 and TRBJ1-1; D perhaps matches TRBD1 (5 bases). The CDR3 spans 17 residues. The ends were cut back, 4 bases at V and 7 bases at J, with 25 bases in the middle. Germline CDR1 and CDR2: LGHNA and YSLEER. The DNA of the CDR3 is TGCGCCAGCAGCCCTCAGGTCCCACTAAAAAGGGGTGATGAAGCTTTCTTT. Protein sequence: CASSPQVPLKRGDEAFF.

In its sample, this clone was seen a few times. The chain links TRBV5-6 to TRBJ1-5, with D possibly being TRBD1 (6 bases). The CDR3 loop spans 13 amino acids. Germline loops: CDR1 SGHDT, CDR2 YYEEEE. Between the trimmed V and J ends, which lost 0 bases and 12 bases, there was a span of 13 bases. The CDR3 sequence is CASSLAKTGLQHF. CDR3 nucleotides: TGTGCCAGCAGCTTGGCCAAGACAGGACTCCAGCATTTT.

The chain employs TRBV5-6 and TRBJ2-7; 10 nucleotides match TRBD1. The CDR3 has 13 residues. V lost 5 bases, J lost 5 bases, and 4 bases stayed unmatched. In germline, CDR1 is SGHDT, CDR2 YYEEEE. CDR3 amino acids: CASSRDRGDEQYF. For the CDR3, the DNA is TGTGCCAGCAGTCGGGACAGGGGAGACGAGCAGTACTTC.

The V call is TRBV23-1, the J call TRBJ1-5, with D hard to call. TRBV23-1 is an ORF, and what it does is uncertain. The V and J ends lost 7 bases and 0 bases respectively, with 16 bases between them. The CDR3 has 16 residues. CDR3 residues: CASTPRQPYSNQPQHF. CDR3 sequence (DNA): TGCGCCAGCACCCCGAGGCAGCCATATAGCAATCAGCCCCAGCATTTT.

A few counts support this clone. The chain couples TRBV5-5 to TRBJ1-1; D is possibly TRBD1 (5 bases). This CDR3 spans 14 amino acids. Germline V CDR1 and CDR2: SGHKS, YYEKEE (reference sequence). Trimming pared 1 base from V and 0 bases from J, leaving 7 bases between. The CDR3 sequence: CASSLSTVNTEAFF. The CDR3 region has the DNA TGTGCCAGCAGCTTGTCGACAGTGAACACTGAAGCTTTCTTT.

CDR3 sequence (DNA): TGTGCCAGCAGCCTATCGGGGGGACAGGGGGCAACAGCTAACTATGGCTACACCTTC. Translated: CASSLSGGQGATANYGYTF. This chain uses TRBV7-9 with TRBJ1-2; the match to TRBD1 covers 12 bases. The junction had 13 bases not matched to a gene; V was cut back by 5 bases and J by 0 bases. This CDR3 has 19 amino acids. CDR1 and CDR2 (germline): SEHNR, FQNEAQ (reference sequence).

The rearrangement joins TRBV7-3 to TRBJ2-6; maybe TRBD2 (5 bases). The CDR3 consists of 15 residues. Germline V lookup: CDR1 SGHTA, CDR2 FQGTGA. Trimming took 3 bases from V and 7 from J, leaving 13 bases between them. The CDR3 coding sequence is TGTGCCAGCAGCTTGTTGGGGAGTTTAGCCAACGTCCTGACTTTC. Encoded protein: CASSLLGSLANVLTF.

This clone appeared a single time. This chain joins TRBV30 and TRBJ1-1, with D hard to call. CDR3 length: 12 amino acids. Germline V CDR1 and CDR2: GTSNPN, SVGIG (reference sequence). The CDR3 here is CAGGRAGTEAFF. CDR3 nucleotides: TGTGCTGGAGGGAGGGCGGGAACTGAAGCTTTCTTT.

The chain recombines TRBV28 with TRBJ1-1; weak D call: TRBD1 (5 bases). V lost 2 bases to trimming and J lost 10 bases, with 8 bases between them. CDR1 and CDR2 from the germline V gene are MDHEN and SYDVKM. CDR3 length: 11 residues. CDR3 amino acids: CASSLGQGAFF. CDR3 sequence (DNA): TGTGCCAGCAGTTTAGGGCAGGGAGCTTTCTTT.

The V call is TRBV7-9, the J call TRBJ2-7, with D possibly being TRBD2 (5 bases). The V end was cut by 1 base, the J end by 7 bases, with 11 bases between. Germline V gene data show CDR1 as SEHNR and CDR2 as FQNEAQ (reference sequence). This CDR3 has 13 amino acids. In DNA, the CDR3 is TGTGCCAGCAGCTTAGGGGGAGTAAATGAGCAGTACTTC. Residues: CASSLGGVNEQYF.

This clone was observed once. The chain uses TRBV6-1 and TRBJ2-4; no clear D gene. This CDR3 region has 15 residues. V lost 6 bases, J lost 0 bases, and 12 bases lay in between. Germline-derived CDR1 and CDR2 are MNHNS and SASEGT. The DNA of the CDR3 is TGTGCCAGCAGGCCTACGAATCCAGCCAAAAACATTCAGTACTTC. Protein product: CASRPTNPAKNIQYF.

This sequence joins TRBV30 and TRBJ1-5; unclear D gene. The CDR3 extends over 14 amino acids. V was shortened by 0 bases and J by 3 bases, with 9 bases between the two germline ends. Germline CDR1 GTSNPN, CDR2 SVGIG (reference sequence). The CDR3 reads CAWSVWGDNQPQHF. As DNA, the CDR3 is TGTGCCTGGAGTGTATGGGGAGACAATCAGCCCCAGCATTTT.

The rearrangement joins TRBV10-2 to TRBJ2-7; TRBD1 matches 9 bases. V dropped 6 bases and J dropped 7; count of bases not matched to a gene: 7. CDR1 is WSHSY, CDR2 SAAADI, per germline. This CDR3 has 13 residues. CDR3 sequence: CASRGQGMSEQYF. CDR3 coding DNA: TGCGCCAGCAGAGGACAGGGGATGAGTGAGCAGTACTTC.

In this sample, this clone turned up once. V gene TRBV11-2 combines with J gene TRBJ2-3; 13 bases are shared with TRBD2. V shed 5 bases and J 4 bases; nucleotides not matched to a gene: 9. This CDR3 comprises 17 residues. Germline assignment: CDR1 SGHAT and CDR2 FQNNGV. Here the CDR3 reads CASSLGTSGTLPDTQYF. The CDR3 DNA follows: TGTGCCAGCAGCCTCGGGACTAGCGGGACCCTGCCAGATACGCAGTATTTT.

The chain links TRBV19 to TRBJ2-2; unclear D gene. The CDR3 runs to 12 residues. V was cut by 5 bases and J by 3 bases, with 4 bases left in between. Germline CDR1 reads LNHDA; CDR2 reads SQIVND (reference sequence). CDR3 nucleotides: TGTGCCAGTAGTGTATACACCGGGGAGCTGTTTTTT. This gives the protein CASSVYTGELFF.

As DNA, the CDR3 is TGTGCCAGCAGCTTGGACCGGCAGGATGAGCAGTTCTTC. The encoded protein is CASSLDRQDEQFF. The rearrangement uses TRBV5-4 and TRBJ2-1; D is ambiguous. Trimming shortened V by 0 bases and J by 8 bases, and 9 bases separated the two germline ends. CDR3 length: 13 amino acids. Germline V gene lookup returns CDR1 SGHNT and CDR2 YYREEE (reference sequence). Together with reference TRBV5-4 and TRBJ2-1, the CDR3 gives the full variable domain: ETGVTQSPTHLIKTRGQQVTLRCSSQSGHNTVSWYQQALGQGPQFIFQYYREEENGRGNFPPRFSGLQFPNYSSELNVNALELDDSALYLCASSLDRQDEQFFGPGTRLTVL.